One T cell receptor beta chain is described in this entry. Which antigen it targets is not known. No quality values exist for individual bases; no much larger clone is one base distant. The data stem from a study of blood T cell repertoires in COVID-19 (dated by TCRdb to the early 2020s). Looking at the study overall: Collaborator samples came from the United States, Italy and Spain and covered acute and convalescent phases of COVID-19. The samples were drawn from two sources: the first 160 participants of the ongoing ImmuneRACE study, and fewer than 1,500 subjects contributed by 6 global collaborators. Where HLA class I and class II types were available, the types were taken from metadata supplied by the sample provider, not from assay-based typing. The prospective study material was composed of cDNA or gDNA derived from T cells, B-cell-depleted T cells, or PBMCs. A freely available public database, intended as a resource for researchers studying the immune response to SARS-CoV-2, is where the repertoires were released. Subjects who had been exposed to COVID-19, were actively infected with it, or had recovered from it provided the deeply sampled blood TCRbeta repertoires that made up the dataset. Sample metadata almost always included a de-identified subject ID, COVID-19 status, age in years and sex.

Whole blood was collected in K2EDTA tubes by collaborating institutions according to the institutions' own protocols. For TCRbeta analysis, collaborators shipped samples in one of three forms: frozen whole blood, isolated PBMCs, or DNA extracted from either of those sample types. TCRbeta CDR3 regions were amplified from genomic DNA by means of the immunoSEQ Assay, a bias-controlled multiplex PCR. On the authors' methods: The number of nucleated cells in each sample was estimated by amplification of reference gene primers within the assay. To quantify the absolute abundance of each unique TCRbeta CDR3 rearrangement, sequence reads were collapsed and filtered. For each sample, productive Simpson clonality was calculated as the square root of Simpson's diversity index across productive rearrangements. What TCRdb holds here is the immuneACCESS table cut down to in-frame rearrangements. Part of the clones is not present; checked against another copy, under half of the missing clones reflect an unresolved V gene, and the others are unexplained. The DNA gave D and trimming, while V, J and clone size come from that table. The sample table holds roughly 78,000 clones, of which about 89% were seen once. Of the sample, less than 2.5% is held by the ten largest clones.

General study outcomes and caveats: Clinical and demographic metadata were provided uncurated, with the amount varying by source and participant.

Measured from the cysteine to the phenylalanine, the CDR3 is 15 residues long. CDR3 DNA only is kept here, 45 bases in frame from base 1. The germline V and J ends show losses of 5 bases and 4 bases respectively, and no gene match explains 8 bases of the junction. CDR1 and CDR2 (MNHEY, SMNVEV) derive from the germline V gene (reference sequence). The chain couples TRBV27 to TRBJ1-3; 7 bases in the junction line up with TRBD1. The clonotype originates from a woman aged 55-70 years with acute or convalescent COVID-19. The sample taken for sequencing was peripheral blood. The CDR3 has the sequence CASSETRQGGNTIYF. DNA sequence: TGTGCCAGCAGTGAAACCCGACAGGGAGGAAACACCATATATTTT.